This T cell receptor beta chain was recorded in a study of blood T cell repertoires in COVID-19. Study at large: Whether acute or convalescent, the COVID-19 samples came from the United States, Italy and Spain.

In the source study's methods: The assay estimated nucleated cells by amplifying reference gene primers. Only in-frame clones appear in the TCRdb table, and some are missing; sequencing was by immunoSEQ multiplex PCR. V, J and clone size reflect that table, while D and trimming were determined from the DNA. Of about 100,000 clones in the sample, approximately 85% were seen once. J gave up 4 bases and V 11 bases, and 11 bases lay outside the gene matches. The length of the CDR3 is 14 residues. Germline V gene sequence: CDR1 SGHTA, CDR2 FQGNSA. This clone was detected only a few times. The source of this sequence is a human donor in a cohort sampled during active COVID-19. The sample was peripheral blood. The chain recombines TRBV7-2 with TRBJ1-3; TRBD1 matches 7 bases. CDR3 sequence reads: CAHGGGSGGNTIYF. DNA of the CDR3: TGTGCCCACGGAGGGGGCTCGGGCGGAAACACCATATATTTT.